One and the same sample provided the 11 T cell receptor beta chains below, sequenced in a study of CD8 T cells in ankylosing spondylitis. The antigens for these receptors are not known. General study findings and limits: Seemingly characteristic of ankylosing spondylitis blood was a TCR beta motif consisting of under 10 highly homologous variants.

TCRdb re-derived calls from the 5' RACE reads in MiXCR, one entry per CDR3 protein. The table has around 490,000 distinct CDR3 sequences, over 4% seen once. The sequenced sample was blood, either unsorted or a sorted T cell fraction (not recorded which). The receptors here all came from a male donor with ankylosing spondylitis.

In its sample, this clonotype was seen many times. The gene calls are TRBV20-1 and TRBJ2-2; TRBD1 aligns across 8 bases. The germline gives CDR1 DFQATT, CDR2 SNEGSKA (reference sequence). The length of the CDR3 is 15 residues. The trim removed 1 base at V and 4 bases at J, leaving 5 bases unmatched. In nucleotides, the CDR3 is TGCAGTGCTAGAGTGCAGGGGGCGGTCACCGGGGAGCTGTTTTTT. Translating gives CSARVQGAVTGELFF.

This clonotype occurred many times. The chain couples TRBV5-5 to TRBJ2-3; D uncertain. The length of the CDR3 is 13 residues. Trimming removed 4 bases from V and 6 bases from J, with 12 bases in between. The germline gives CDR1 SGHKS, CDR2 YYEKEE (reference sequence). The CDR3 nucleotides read TGTGCCAGCAGCCCCGGGCCATCGGATACGCAGTATTTT. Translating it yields CASSPGPSDTQYF.

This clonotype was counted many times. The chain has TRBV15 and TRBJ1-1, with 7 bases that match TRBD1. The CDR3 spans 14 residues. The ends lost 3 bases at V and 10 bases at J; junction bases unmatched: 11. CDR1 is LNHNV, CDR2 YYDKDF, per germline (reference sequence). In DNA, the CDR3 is TGTGCCACCAGCAGGGAGGGACAGACCCTGGGAGCTTTCTTT. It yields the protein CATSREGQTLGAFF.

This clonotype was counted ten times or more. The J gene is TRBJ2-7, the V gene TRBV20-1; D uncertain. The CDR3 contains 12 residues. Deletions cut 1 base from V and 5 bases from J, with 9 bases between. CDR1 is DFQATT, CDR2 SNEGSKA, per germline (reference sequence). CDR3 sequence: CSARAPIDEQYF. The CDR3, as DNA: TGCAGTGCTAGAGCACCTATAGACGAGCAGTACTTC.

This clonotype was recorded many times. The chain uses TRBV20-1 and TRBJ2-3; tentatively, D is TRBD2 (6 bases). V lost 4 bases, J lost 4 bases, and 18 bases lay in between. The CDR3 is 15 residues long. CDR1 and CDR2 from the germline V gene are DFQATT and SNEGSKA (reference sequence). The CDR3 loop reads CSAKGPGTGPDTQYF. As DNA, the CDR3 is TGCAGTGCTAAGGGTCCAGGGACTGGGCCAGATACGCAGTATTTT.

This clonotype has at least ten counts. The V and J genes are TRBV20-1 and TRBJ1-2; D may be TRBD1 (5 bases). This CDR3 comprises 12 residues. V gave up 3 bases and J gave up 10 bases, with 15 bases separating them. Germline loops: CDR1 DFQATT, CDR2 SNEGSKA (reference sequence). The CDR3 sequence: CSASSGISDYTF. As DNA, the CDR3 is TGCAGTGCTAGTTCAGGGATTAGCGACTACACCTTC.

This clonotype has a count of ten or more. CDR3 amino acids: CASSLAVGNYGYTF. In nucleotides, the CDR3 is TGTGCCAGCAGCTTAGCGGTGGGAAATTATGGCTACACCTTC. The chain is built from TRBV7-2 and TRBJ1-2; D is uncertain. V lost 0 bases, J lost 5 bases, and 10 bases lay in between. The CDR3 extends over 14 amino acids. CDR1 and CDR2 from the germline V gene are SGHTA and FQGNSA.

CDR3 amino acids: CASSQGTGSGDTQYF. The CDR3 DNA is TGTGCCAGCAGCCAAGGGACAGGGTCGGGAGATACGCAGTATTTT. The chain combines TRBV4-2 with TRBJ2-3; 8 nucleotides agree with TRBD1. Trimming took 1 base from V and 5 from J; bases not matched to a gene: 5. The CDR3 consists of 15 residues. The V gene's germline CDR1 is LGHNA and CDR2 YNFKEQ.

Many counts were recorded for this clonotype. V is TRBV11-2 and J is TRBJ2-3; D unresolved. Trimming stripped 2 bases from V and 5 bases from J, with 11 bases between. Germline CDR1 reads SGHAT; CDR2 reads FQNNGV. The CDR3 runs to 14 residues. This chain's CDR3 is CASSLREEGDTQYF. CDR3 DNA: TGTGCCAGCAGCTTAAGGGAAGAAGGAGATACGCAGTATTTT.

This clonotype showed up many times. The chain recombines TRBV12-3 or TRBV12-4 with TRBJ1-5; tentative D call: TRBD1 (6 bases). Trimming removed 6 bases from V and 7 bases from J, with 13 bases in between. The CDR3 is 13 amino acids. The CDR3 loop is CASRKKGGQPQHF. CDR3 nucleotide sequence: TGTGCCAGCAGAAAAAAGGGGGGGCAGCCCCAGCATTTT.

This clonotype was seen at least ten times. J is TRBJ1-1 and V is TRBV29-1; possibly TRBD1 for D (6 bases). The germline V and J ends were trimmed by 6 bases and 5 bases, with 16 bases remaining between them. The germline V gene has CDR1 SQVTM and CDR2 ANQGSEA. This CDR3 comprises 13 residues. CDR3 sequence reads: CSVHRELGTEAFF. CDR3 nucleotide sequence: TGCAGCGTCCACAGGGAGCTGGGTACTGAAGCTTTCTTT.